This passage covers 24 T cell receptor beta chains from one sample sequenced in a study of control samples from healthy donors and cancer patients. Measured with immunoSEQ multiplex PCR; TCRdb has only the in-frame clones, and not every one. This sample carries some 210,000 clones, about 90% of them seen once, and the ten largest clones take over 1.5%. The sequenced material came from blood. The receptors shown here come from a man in his thirties or forties in good health.

This clone was detected only once. This rearrangement joins TRBV29-1 to TRBJ2-3; TRBD1 is a possible D gene (5 bases). V dropped 7 bases and J dropped 1 base, with 9 bases sitting between them. The CDR3 spans 12 residues. In germline, CDR1 is SQVTM, CDR2 ANQGSEA. CDR3 sequence: CSAREGTDTQYF. CDR3 in DNA: TGCAGCGCCAGGGAAGGCACAGATACGCAGTATTTT.

In its sample, this clone was seen a few times. The genes are TRBV2 and TRBJ2-3, with TRBD2 matching 7 bases. Germline CDR1 and CDR2: SNHLY and FYNNEI. The CDR3 covers 12 residues. This chain's CDR3 is CVQGATAGAQYF. The CDR3 DNA follows: TGTGTCCAGGGAGCGACCGCGGGGGCGCAGTATTTT.

V and J are TRBV6-5 and TRBJ1-2; 7 nucleotides match TRBD1. CDR1 and CDR2 (germline): MNHEY, SVGAGI. V gave up 0 bases and J gave up 4 bases; unmatched junction bases: 5. The CDR3 extends over 15 amino acids. CDR3: CASSYSKRDSYGYTF. Written as DNA, the CDR3 is TGTGCCAGCAGTTACTCGAAAAGGGACAGCTATGGCTACACCTTC.

The rearrangement joins TRBV2 to TRBJ1-1, with 8 bases fitting TRBD1. After removal of 4 bases from V and 7 bases from J, the junction contained 8 bases not matched to a gene. Germline V CDR1 and CDR2: SNHLY, FYNNEI. The CDR3 is made up of 14 amino acids. The CDR3 bases are TGTGCCAGCAGTGCCAGACAGGGGTGGGATGAAGCTTTCTTT. It encodes CASSARQGWDEAFF.

The V and J genes are TRBV18 and TRBJ2-2; tentatively, D is TRBD1 (5 bases). This CDR3 spans 15 amino acids. The V and J ends lost 3 bases and 4 bases respectively, with 12 bases between them. Germline-derived CDR1 and CDR2 are KGHSH and LQKENI. The CDR3 reads CASSPPTVTTGELFF. The CDR3 bases are TGTGCCAGCTCACCCCCGACAGTTACCACCGGGGAGCTGTTTTTT.

The V and J genes are TRBV6-5 and TRBJ1-5, with D possibly matching TRBD1 (6 bases). Trimming removed 6 bases at V and 3 bases at J, with 12 bases between. CDR3 length equals 14 residues. In germline, CDR1 is MNHEY, CDR2 SVGAGI. The CDR3 sequence: CASSPGDNNQPQHF. The CDR3, as DNA: TGTGCCAGCAGCCCAGGGGATAACAATCAGCCCCAGCATTTT.

The chain has TRBV6-1 and TRBJ1-1; D perhaps matches TRBD1 (5 bases). Germline-derived CDR1 and CDR2 are MNHNS and SASEGT. This CDR3 is built from 14 residues. V lost 0 bases, J lost 11 bases, and 16 bases lay in between. CDR3 bases: TGTGCCAGCAGTGAAGCCCAGGGAGGGTGGTGGGCTTTCTTT. It yields the protein CASSEAQGGWWAFF.

Remarks on this clone: At the DNA level, this CDR3 is encoded by other sequences in the same sample as well. The chain recombines TRBV4-1 with TRBJ1-6; tentative D call: TRBD1 (6 bases). The CDR3 consists of 16 residues. V was trimmed by 0 bases and J by 10 bases, leaving 16 bases between them. Germline CDR1 MGHRA, CDR2 YSYEKL. In DNA form, the CDR3 reads TGCGCCAGCAGCCAAGATTATCGCAGGGGAGGGTCACCCCTCCACTTT. It translates to CASSQDYRRGGSPLHF.

The V call is TRBV2, the J call TRBJ1-2, with D perhaps matching TRBD1 (6 bases). This CDR3 is 13 amino acids long. Germline V lookup: CDR1 SNHLY, CDR2 FYNNEI. V was cut by 6 bases and J by 6 bases, with 14 bases left in between. The CDR3 protein is CASSRLPGDGYTF. As DNA, the CDR3 is TGTGCCAGCAGCCGCCTTCCAGGGGATGGCTACACCTTC.

The V and J genes are TRBV6-5 and TRBJ1-2; D is possibly TRBD1 (5 bases). This CDR3 region has 13 residues. V lost 5 bases to trimming and J lost 3 bases, with 10 bases between them. Germline values: CDR1 MNHEY, CDR2 SVGAGI. CDR3 nucleotides: TGTGCCAGCAGTCCTCTGGGACACTATGGCTACACCTTC. Translating gives CASSPLGHYGYTF.

The rearrangement links TRBV18 to TRBJ1-1; maybe TRBD1 (5 bases). CDR3 length: 16 amino acids. The germline V and J ends were trimmed by 3 bases and 0 bases, with 14 bases remaining between them. Germline assignment: CDR1 KGHSH and CDR2 LQKENI. DNA of the CDR3: TGTGCCAGCTCACCCCAAAGGACAAACATGAACACTGAAGCTTTCTTT. This gives the protein CASSPQRTNMNTEAFF.

The chain combines TRBV6-5 with TRBJ2-2; TRBD1 aligns across 8 bases. The CDR3 covers 15 residues. The V gene's germline CDR1 is MNHEY and CDR2 SVGAGI. V was pared by 6 bases and J by 7 bases, with 10 bases of the junction left unmatched. The CDR3 loop reads CASSYDRGFGGELFF. In DNA, the CDR3 is TGTGCCAGCAGCTACGACAGGGGTTTCGGCGGGGAGCTGTTTTTT.

The J gene is TRBJ2-6, the V gene TRBV7-9, with 12 bases that match TRBD1. This CDR3 has 17 residues. V lost 4 bases, J lost 4 bases, and 5 bases stayed unmatched. Germline V gene lookup returns CDR1 SEHNR and CDR2 FQNEAQ (reference sequence). CDR3 in DNA: TGTGCCAGCAGCTGGGGACAGGGGGCAAGGGGGGCCAACGTCCTGACTTTC. Translated: CASSWGQGARGANVLTF.

The chain combines TRBV20-1 with TRBJ1-1; no clear D. The germline V and J ends were trimmed by 1 base and 6 bases, with 6 bases remaining between them. The CDR3 loop spans 11 amino acids. CDR1 and CDR2 from the germline V gene are DFQATT and SNEGSKA (reference sequence). The CDR3 DNA reads as TGCAGTGCTAGAGGCAGTCCTGAAGCTTTCTTT. This codes for CSARGSPEAFF.

This chain uses TRBV5-1 with TRBJ1-1, with D unclear. The CDR3 consists of 14 residues. Trimming pared 0 bases from V and 6 bases from J, leaving 12 bases between. Germline V lookup: CDR1 SGHRS, CDR2 YFSETQ. DNA for the CDR3: TGCGCCAGCAGCTTGGTAGGTCGGGAGGCTGAAGCTTTCTTT. Amino acids: CASSLVGREAEAFF.

This chain connects TRBV14 to TRBJ1-1; D not resolved. Per the germline V gene, CDR1 is SGHDN and CDR2 is FVKESK. CDR3 length: 15 residues. The V and J ends lost 1 base and 8 bases respectively, with 17 bases between them. This CDR3 is CASSQGAISHGEAFF. CDR3 nucleotides: TGTGCCAGCAGCCAAGGGGCCATCTCGCACGGCGAAGCTTTCTTT.

The chain has TRBV7-8 and TRBJ2-7; D is uncertain. V dropped 4 bases and J dropped 3 bases, with 7 bases sitting between them. CDR3 size: 12 residues. Looked up from germline, CDR1 is SGHVS and CDR2 is FQNEAQ. The CDR3 coding sequence is TGTGCCAGCAGCTCAGACATCTACGAGCAGTACTTC. Encoded protein: CASSSDIYEQYF.

The chain employs TRBV6-5 and TRBJ2-4; a possible D gene is TRBD2 (5 bases). The germline gives CDR1 MNHEY, CDR2 SVGAGI. V lost 7 bases and J lost 4, with 11 bases in between. This CDR3 has 13 amino acids. CDR3 amino acids: CASTAPGKNIQYF. Here the CDR3 DNA reads TGTGCCAGCACCGCCCCGGGGAAAAACATTCAGTACTTC.

The chain employs TRBV5-1 and TRBJ2-6; unclear D gene. Germline V CDR1 and CDR2: SGHRS, YFSETQ. This CDR3 region has 15 residues. Trimming removed 1 base from V and 1 base from J, with 6 bases in between. The CDR3 loop is CASSLSGSGANVLTF. In nucleotides, the CDR3 is TGCGCCAGCAGCTTGTCCGGATCTGGGGCCAACGTCCTGACTTTC.

V gene TRBV19 combines with J gene TRBJ1-5; D is unresolved. The ends were cut back, 1 base at V and 7 bases at J, with 11 bases in the middle. The CDR3 extends over 14 amino acids. Per the germline V gene, CDR1 is LNHDA and CDR2 is SQIVND (reference sequence). The CDR3 DNA is TGTGCCAGTAGTATAGGGAGGGAAGTGCAGCCCCAGCATTTT. Translation: CASSIGREVQPQHF. The full variable domain, its missing parts supplied by reference TRBV19 and TRBJ1-5, is DGGITQSPKYLFRKEGQNVTLSCEQNLNHDAMYWYRQDPGQGLRLIYYSQIVNDFQKGDIAEGYSVSREKKESFPLTVTSAQKNPTAFYLCASSIGREVQPQHFGDGTRLSIL.

The chain has TRBV14 and TRBJ1-5; possible D gene TRBD1, 5 bases. V was pared by 6 bases and J by 6 bases, with 12 bases between. Germline loops: CDR1 SGHDN, CDR2 FVKESK. The CDR3 is 13 residues long. In DNA form, the CDR3 reads TGTGCCAGCAGTACGCAGGGCGGTCAGCCCCAGCATTTT. It translates to CASSTQGGQPQHF.

This sequence joins TRBV3-1 (or the pseudogene TRBV3-2) and TRBJ2-1, with 12 bases identical to TRBD1. Germline V lookup: CDR1 LGHDT, CDR2 YNNKEL (reference sequence). This CDR3 contains 14 residues. V dropped 4 bases and J dropped 9; count of bases not matched to a gene: 4. CDR3 region: CASSLGQGAGEQFF. The CDR3 coding sequence is TGTGCCAGCAGCCTGGGACAGGGGGCTGGTGAGCAGTTCTTC.

The chain carries TRBV4-2 and TRBJ2-3, with 9 positions matching TRBD2. This CDR3 is built from 15 residues. From germline, CDR1 is LGHNA and CDR2 YNFKEQ. Germline trimming cut 4 bases from V and 2 bases from J; bases unmatched to any gene: 4. CDR3 protein: CASSLGGGDTDTQYF. In DNA form, the CDR3 reads TGTGCCAGCAGCCTCGGCGGGGGGGACACAGATACGCAGTATTTT.

V and J are TRBV6-5 and TRBJ2-1; D may correspond to TRBD1 or TRBD2 (6 bases each). This CDR3 comprises 15 residues. From germline, CDR1 is MNHEY and CDR2 SVGAGI. V was shortened by 6 bases and J by 2 bases, with 14 bases between the two germline ends. For the CDR3, the DNA is TGTGCCAGCAGCCAGAGGGGGGCAGCCTACAATGAGCAGTTCTTC. This translates into CASSQRGAAYNEQFF.